A single sample gave rise to the 2 T cell receptor beta chains below, sequenced in a study of Ad26.COV2.S vaccination and SARS-CoV-2 variants. Treatment noted: about 20 received Ad26.COV2.S at low or high dose, single or two shots; about five received placebo; per-sample allocation not given. Sample collection was performed on day 63 after the first vaccine or placebo injection. Libraries were prepared by immunoSEQ multiplex PCR; TCRdb keeps only in-frame clonotypes and omits some of them. The data contain about 350,000 clones, 80% to 90% of them singletons. The sample in question was peripheral blood, obtained in a trial of Ad26.COV2.S vaccine versus placebo. The receptors originated from a person between 18 and 59 years old who received the Ad26.COV2.S COVID-19 vaccine or a placebo.

V is TRBV4-1 and J is TRBJ2-2, with D possibly matching TRBD1 (6 bases). Trimming took 0 bases from V and 4 from J, leaving 12 bases between them. CDR1 and CDR2 from the germline V gene are MGHRA and YSYEKL. This CDR3 has 16 residues. The CDR3 protein is CASSQDQDRSTGELFF. For the CDR3, the DNA is TGCGCCAGCAGCCAAGATCAAGACAGGAGCACCGGGGAGCTGTTTTTT.

This chain uses TRBV3-1 (or the pseudogene TRBV3-2) with TRBJ1-2; TRBD1 matches 10 bases. The CDR3 is 16 amino acids. Germline loops: CDR1 LGHDT, CDR2 YNNKEL (reference sequence). V was clipped by 3 bases and J by 6 bases; unmatched bases: 10. The CDR3 here is CASSHDRDRGEDGYTF. CDR3 sequence (DNA): TGTGCCAGCAGCCACGACCGGGACAGGGGTGAGGATGGCTACACCTTC.